This T cell receptor (beta chain) was obtained from a study of T cell responses to AZD1222 COVID-19 vaccine. This CDR3 has 15 amino acids. Germline loops: CDR1 SGDLS, CDR2 YYNGEE. V was shortened by 4 bases and J by 4 bases, with 15 bases between the two germline ends. Sequencing used immunoSEQ multiplex PCR; TCRdb keeps in-frame clones, though not all of them. Among approximately 98,000 clones, approximately 86% were seen once, and the ten largest hold roughly 3%. In regard to this clone: What it binds is not known.

Study-wide results and caveats: Unmutated variant regions are reportedly the target of nearly half of TCRs that are spike-specific.

The material was peripheral blood, obtained on day 0 of AZD1222 vaccination. This sequence originates from an adult in good health. The chain recombines TRBV9 with TRBJ1-3; D remains ambiguous. CDR3 sequence reads: CASSPRPGTGNTIYF. CDR3 bases: TGTGCCAGCAGCCCCCGCCCTGGCACAGGAAACACCATATATTTT.